These T cell receptor beta chains were read from a single sample in a study of Graves' ophthalmopathy and Graves' hyperthyroidism. TCRdb called the multiplex PCR reads again in MiXCR, with one record for every CDR3 protein. This table has almost 400,000 distinct CDR3 sequences, around 16% appearing once. The sequencing sample was made of peripheral blood. Receptors originate from a young woman with Graves' ophthalmopathy. Both conserved end residues are trimmed from each CDR3. The D gene is left open where the match is weak.

d_gene	v_gene	j_gene	CDR3aa
TRBD1	TRBV5-1	TRBJ2-7	ASSLKLRDRGHEQY
.	TRBV10-1	TRBJ1-1	ASSQHGTEAF
TRBD2	TRBV7-2	TRBJ2-6	ASSPGGVLT
.	TRBV6-5	TRBJ1-1	ASSYSSRGMNTEAF
.	TRBV12-3/TRBV12-4	TRBJ1-5	ASSQGINQPQH
.	TRBV12-3/TRBV12-4	TRBJ1-1	ASSSSPGTGSLRNTEAF
TRBD1	TRBV6-2/TRBV6-3	TRBJ1-5	ASSNAPGQGVNQPQH
.	TRBV6-1	TRBJ2-3	ASRGLEDTQY
.	TRBV7-2	TRBJ2-6	ASRRTSGANVLT
.	TRBV7-2	TRBJ1-3	ASSLGGEGRPIY
.	TRBV27	TRBJ2-7	ASSNQHREQY
.	TRBV3-1	TRBJ2-7	ASSQALGFYEQY
.	TRBV6-1	TRBJ1-1	ASSPLTGWTEAF
.	TRBV10-3	TRBJ2-5	ATEVRPQETQY
.	TRBV7-8	TRBJ1-2	ASSLTRDPNYGYT
TRBD1	TRBV7-2	TRBJ2-5	ASSPDRGLETQY
.	TRBV27	TRBJ1-1	ASSGLSEAF
TRBD1	TRBV19	TRBJ1-5	ASRGQLEQPQH
.	TRBV4-1	TRBJ1-6	ASSQGTPLH
TRBD2	TRBV6-5	TRBJ2-2	ASSILSGRGSGELF